The 12 T cell receptor beta chains reported below all come from one sample, sequenced in a study of blood T cell repertoires in COVID-19. Data came from immunoSEQ multiplex PCR; TCRdb stores just in-frame clones and leaves some out. Of 300,000 to 450,000 clones in the sample, about 89% were seen once. Sequencing used PBMCs or T cells enriched from blood (not recorded which). The source of these receptors is a man in his forties or fifties in a cohort exposed to, infected with or recovered from COVID-19 (not recorded which).

The chain links TRBV27 to TRBJ2-5; TRBD1 agrees at 8 bases. The V gene's germline CDR1 is MNHEY and CDR2 SMNVEV (reference sequence). The CDR3 sequence is 13 residues long. V was clipped by 6 bases and J by 3 bases; unmatched bases: 3. The DNA of the CDR3 is TGTGCCAGCAGACCGGGACAGGAAGAGACCCAGTACTTC. As protein: CASRPGQEETQYF.

The chain has TRBV6-6 and TRBJ2-1, with D tentatively TRBD2 (5 bases). V was shortened by 2 bases and J by 5 bases, with 10 bases between the two germline ends. The CDR3 is made up of 14 amino acids. The germline gives CDR1 MNHNY, CDR2 SVGAGI (reference sequence). The CDR3 sequence is CASSYARANNEQFF. In DNA, the CDR3 is TGTGCCAGCAGTTACGCGCGGGCAAACAATGAGCAGTTCTTC.

The chain couples TRBV9 to TRBJ2-3, with 7 nucleotides matching TRBD2. The CDR3 spans 16 residues. V lost 1 base and J lost 1; bases outside the gene matches: 6. Germline CDR1 is SGDLS and CDR2 is YYNGEE. Here the CDR3 DNA reads TGTGCCAGCAGCGTATTGGGCGGGAGAGGCACAGATACGCAGTATTTT. Its translation is CASSVLGGRGTDTQYF.

A few counts support this clone. The chain uses TRBV11-3 and TRBJ2-1; no clear D. Germline CDR1 reads SGHNT; CDR2 reads YENEEA. Trimming cost V 0 bases and J 0 bases, with 9 bases left between them. CDR3 length: 16 amino acids. Here the CDR3 reads CASSLEGSSSYNEQFF. The DNA for the CDR3 is TGTGCCAGCAGCTTAGAAGGTAGCAGCTCCTACAATGAGCAGTTCTTC.

The J gene is TRBJ1-1, the V gene TRBV3-1 (or the pseudogene TRBV3-2); 7 bases match TRBD1. From germline, CDR1 is LGHDT and CDR2 YNNKEL (reference sequence). This CDR3 contains 12 residues. After removal of 4 bases from V and 6 bases from J, the junction contained 2 bases not matched to a gene. The DNA for the CDR3 is TGTGCCAGCAGCCGCGGACAGGCTGAAGCTTTCTTT. This encodes CASSRGQAEAFF.

CDR3 DNA sequence: TGTGCCAGCAGTCGTACCGGGACTAGTTTTTACGAGCAGTACTTC. It codes for CASSRTGTSFYEQYF. The V gene is TRBV6-5, the J gene TRBJ2-7; 8 nucleotides line up with TRBD2. Germline lookup yields CDR1 MNHEY and CDR2 SVGAGI. V lost 5 bases to trimming and J lost 4 bases; unmatched junction nucleotides: 10. CDR3 length: 15 amino acids.

This chain uses TRBV24-1 with TRBJ1-2; TRBD1 is a possible D gene (5 bases). Looked up from germline, CDR1 is KGHDR and CDR2 is SFDVKD. Trimming shortened V by 8 bases and J by 6 bases, and 24 bases separated the two germline ends. The CDR3 has 16 residues. In nucleotides, the CDR3 is TGTGCCACCACGCAGTTTGGGGGGGGTAACCCCGATGGCTACACCTTC. This sequence encodes CATTQFGGGNPDGYTF.

The rearrangement joins TRBV6-1 to TRBJ1-2, with 10 bases that match TRBD1. The CDR3 sequence is 18 residues long. The germline V gene encodes CDR1 MNHNS and CDR2 SASEGT. Unmatched junction bases numbered 18, after V lost 3 bases and J lost 8 bases. The CDR3 protein is CASSDPTRTGGSAQGYTF. The CDR3, as DNA: TGTGCCAGCAGTGACCCCACTAGGACAGGGGGATCGGCCCAAGGCTACACCTTC.

The gene calls are TRBV25-1 and TRBJ2-7, with a tentative D call TRBD2 (6 bases). Germline assignment: CDR1 MGHDK and CDR2 SYGVNS. Trimming stripped 3 bases from V and 6 bases from J, with 12 bases between. This CDR3 region has 13 residues. CDR3 bases: TGTGCCAGCAGTGAGGGAGGAGGGTTCGAGCAGTACTTC. Protein: CASSEGGGFEQYF.

The J gene is TRBJ1-6, the V gene TRBV10-2; 7 bases fit TRBD1. After removal of 6 bases from V and 7 bases from J, the junction contained 6 bases not matched to a gene. CDR1 WSHSY and CDR2 SAAADI come from the germline V gene. This CDR3 contains 14 residues. CDR3 in DNA: TGCGCCAGCAGGGTTACAGGGGTGAATTCACCCCTCCACTTT. Translation gives CASRVTGVNSPLHF.

This clone was seen a few times. V usage is TRBV7-9 and J usage is TRBJ1-2; 8 bases map to TRBD1. Per the germline V gene, CDR1 is SEHNR and CDR2 is FQNEAQ (reference sequence). V lost 7 bases to trimming and J lost 4 bases; unmatched junction nucleotides: 8. This CDR3 is 14 amino acids long. The CDR3 DNA sequence: TGTGCCAGCACCACTGGACAGGGACTCTATGGCTACACCTTC. Its protein product is CASTTGQGLYGYTF.

This sequence joins TRBV18 and TRBJ2-7, with 8 bases lining up with TRBD2. The ends lost 6 bases at V and 3 bases at J; junction bases unmatched: 7. The CDR3 spans 14 residues. CDR1 is KGHSH and CDR2 is LQKENI in the germline V gene. CDR3 amino acids: CASSRAGVSYEQYF. Written as DNA, the CDR3 is TGTGCCAGCTCCAGAGCGGGAGTCAGCTACGAGCAGTACTTC.